The 18 T cell receptor beta chains below were found in one sample sequenced in a study of blood T cell repertoires in COVID-19. Measured with immunoSEQ multiplex PCR; TCRdb has only the in-frame clones, and not every one. The sample gives fewer than 250,000 clones, roughly four fifths of which show up once; 4.7% is in the top ten. What was sequenced was peripheral blood. The receptors here all came from a woman aged 70 to 79 with acute or convalescent COVID-19.

The chain has TRBV7-9 and TRBJ1-1; 7 bases match TRBD1. This CDR3 has 13 amino acids. From germline, CDR1 is SEHNR and CDR2 FQNEAQ (reference sequence). J was trimmed by 7 bases and V by 3 bases; bases with no gene match: 5. This chain's CDR3 is CASSLRQGDEAFF. The DNA for the CDR3 is TGTGCCAGCAGCTTGAGACAGGGCGATGAAGCTTTCTTT.

The V and J genes are TRBV28 and TRBJ2-2, with 8 bases aligning to TRBD2. CDR1 is MDHEN and CDR2 is SYDVKM in the germline V gene. V shed 5 bases and J 0 bases; nucleotides not matched to a gene: 14. The CDR3 covers 19 residues. CDR3 sequence reads: CASSPLEGSGIANTGELFF. The CDR3 DNA is TGTGCCAGCAGTCCCCTAGAAGGTAGCGGGATCGCGAACACCGGGGAGCTGTTTTTT.

V is TRBV28 and J is TRBJ2-7; 8 nucleotides align to TRBD1. The CDR3 has 16 amino acids. V lost 0 bases to trimming and J lost 0 bases; unmatched junction nucleotides: 4. Germline-derived CDR1 and CDR2 are MDHEN and SYDVKM. The CDR3 region is CASSLWGTGTSYEQYF. CDR3 nucleotides: TGTGCCAGCAGTTTATGGGGGACAGGTACCTCCTACGAGCAGTACTTC. The entire variable domain, with the rest obtained from reference TRBV28 and TRBJ2-7, is as follows: DVKVTQSSRYLVKRTGEKVFLECVQDMDHENMFWYRQDPGLGLRLIYFSYDVKMKEKGDIPEGYSVSREKKERFSLILESASTNQTSMYLCASSLWGTGTSYEQYFGPGTRLTVT.

The genes are TRBV10-3 and TRBJ2-3; 9 bases map to TRBD1. V lost 7 bases to trimming and J lost 4 bases; unmatched junction nucleotides: 6. CDR1 is ENHRY, CDR2 SYGVKD, per germline. The CDR3 is 14 amino acids. The CDR3 reads CAIKRTGDPDTQYF. DNA of the CDR3: TGTGCCATCAAGAGGACAGGGGATCCAGATACGCAGTATTTT.

V is TRBV7-2 and J is TRBJ2-5, with 14 bases aligning to TRBD2. The CDR3 extends over 15 amino acids. Unmatched junction bases numbered 4, after V lost 5 bases and J lost 5 bases. Germline V CDR1 and CDR2: SGHTA, FQGNSA. CDR3 sequence reads: CASSPTSGGGETQYF. In DNA form, the CDR3 reads TGTGCCAGCAGCCCGACTAGCGGGGGGGGCGAGACCCAGTACTTC.

This clone came up a few times. The rearrangement links TRBV24-1 to TRBJ1-6, with D hard to call. The germline V gene encodes CDR1 KGHDR and CDR2 SFDVKD. Trimming removed 5 bases at V and 4 bases at J, with 5 bases between. There are 13 residues in the CDR3. Written as DNA, the CDR3 is TGTGCCACCAGTGTCGGTTATAATTCACCCCTCCACTTT. Amino acids: CATSVGYNSPLHF.

This clone was counted once. The CDR3: CAISGGQGNGYTF. The CDR3, as DNA: TGTGCCATCAGTGGGGGACAGGGAAATGGCTACACCTTC. The chain uses TRBV10-3 and TRBJ1-2; 9 nucleotides agree with TRBD1. Germline-derived CDR1 and CDR2 are ENHRY and SYGVKD. CDR3 length: 13 residues. V trimming: 4 bases; J trimming: 6 bases; junction bases outside the gene matches: 3.

As regards this clone: This specimen includes other DNA sequences encoding the same CDR3. The chain carries TRBV2 and TRBJ2-5; TRBD2 aligns across 14 bases. The ends lost 6 bases at V and 5 bases at J; junction bases unmatched: 5. The CDR3 covers 15 residues. CDR1 is SNHLY and CDR2 is FYNNEI in the germline V gene. CDR3 in amino acids: CASRGGTSGGETQYF. The CDR3, as DNA: TGTGCCAGCAGAGGAGGGACTAGCGGGGGTGAGACCCAGTACTTC.

The V gene is TRBV7-9, the J gene TRBJ1-1; D not certain. Trimming pared 0 bases from V and 1 base from J, leaving 9 bases between. CDR1 and CDR2 from the germline V gene are SEHNR and FQNEAQ (reference sequence). The CDR3 length is 15 residues. CDR3 protein: CASSLATRRNTEAFF. The CDR3 DNA is TGTGCCAGCAGCTTAGCCACAAGAAGGAACACTGAAGCTTTCTTT.

The rearrangement uses TRBV6-6 and TRBJ2-5; D not resolved. This CDR3 spans 14 amino acids. Germline loops: CDR1 MNHNY, CDR2 SVGAGI (reference sequence). The V and J ends lost 2 bases and 1 base respectively, with 8 bases between them. CDR3 sequence (DNA): TGTGCCAGCAGTTACCCACACACCCAAGAGACCCAGTACTTC. Protein product: CASSYPHTQETQYF.

The rearrangement links TRBV7-9 to TRBJ2-1, with TRBD2 matching 11 bases. With V trimmed by 3 bases and J by 7 bases, 8 bases remained unmatched. The CDR3 runs to 16 residues. Germline V lookup: CDR1 SEHNR, CDR2 FQNEAQ (reference sequence). CDR3 amino acids: CASSFIAGGPLNEQFF. In DNA form, the CDR3 reads TGTGCCAGCAGCTTTATAGCGGGGGGGCCCTTAAATGAGCAGTTCTTC. Looking up the rest from reference TRBV7-9 and TRBJ2-1 gives the full variable domain: DTGVSQNPRHKITKRGQNVTFRCDPISEHNRLYWYRQTLGQGPEFLTYFQNEAQLEKSRLLSDRFSAERPKGSFSTLEIQRTEQGDSAMYLCASSFIAGGPLNEQFFGPGTRLTVL.

The V and J genes are TRBV5-1 and TRBJ2-3; no clear D gene. The CDR3 is made up of 14 amino acids. Trimming took off 1 base at V and 5 bases at J, with 11 bases between the two ends. Germline CDR1 is SGHRS and CDR2 is YFSETQ. CDR3 sequence reads: CASSLTQVEDTQYF. DNA for the CDR3: TGCGCCAGCAGCTTGACCCAGGTGGAAGATACGCAGTATTTT.

The J gene is TRBJ1-1, the V gene TRBV5-1; 11 bases line up with TRBD1. This CDR3 has 16 amino acids. The J segment lost 1 base and the V segment lost 0 bases, leaving 2 bases of the junction unmatched. Germline CDR1 SGHRS, CDR2 YFSETQ. The DNA of the CDR3 is TGCGCCAGCAGCTTGGGGACAGGGGGCGGGAACACTGAAGCTTTCTTT. Translated, it gives CASSLGTGGGNTEAFF. The variable domain in full, completed from reference TRBV5-1 and TRBJ1-1, reads KAGVTQTPRYLIKTRGQQVTLSCSPISGHRSVSWYQQTPGQGLQFLFEYFSETQRNKGNFPGRFSGRQFSNSRSEMNVSTLELGDSALYLCASSLGTGGGNTEAFFGQGTRLTVV.

J is TRBJ1-3 and V is TRBV5-4; 7 nucleotides align to TRBD1. J lost 0 bases, V lost 9 bases, and 6 bases had no gene match. The V gene's germline CDR1 is SGHNT and CDR2 YYREEE (reference sequence). This CDR3 is 14 amino acids long. CDR3 sequence: CATGQWSSGNTIYF. In DNA, the CDR3 is TGTGCCACGGGACAGTGGAGCTCTGGAAACACCATATATTTT.

This chain joins TRBV28 and TRBJ1-2, with 10 bases fitting TRBD1. Germline values: CDR1 MDHEN, CDR2 SYDVKM. CDR3 length: 13 residues. The J segment lost 8 bases and the V segment lost 4 bases, leaving 4 bases of the junction unmatched. The DNA for the CDR3 is TGTGCCAGCAGTTGGGGACAGGGGCAAGGCTACACCTTC. Translating it yields CASSWGQGQGYTF.

The chain recombines TRBV12-3 or TRBV12-4 with TRBJ2-1; tentatively, D is TRBD2 (6 bases). V lost 1 base, J lost 9 bases, and 10 bases lay in between. The CDR3 loop spans 13 amino acids. The CDR3 bases are TGTGCCAGCAGTTTAGGGGGGGAAGGTGAGCAGTTCTTC. Its protein product is CASSLGGEGEQFF.

The gene calls are TRBV9 and TRBJ1-2, with a possible D match to TRBD1 (6 bases). The V and J ends lost 2 bases and 3 bases respectively, with 17 bases between them. The CDR3 loop spans 16 amino acids. Looked up from germline, CDR1 is SGDLS and CDR2 is YYNGEE. CDR3 sequence (DNA): TGTGCCAGCAGCGTTCTACCAGGGGTCGGGGACTATGGCTACACCTTC. Translating gives CASSVLPGVGDYGYTF.

This clone was seen just once. V usage is TRBV24-1 and J usage is TRBJ1-2; D possibly corresponds to TRBD1 (5 bases). Germline-derived CDR1 and CDR2 are KGHDR and SFDVKD. The V end lost 1 base, the J end lost 8 bases, and 13 bases lay between the germline ends. This CDR3 contains 14 residues. CDR3 coding DNA: TGTGCCACCAGTGATTTCAAGGGCGGGGCCGGCTACACCTTC. This translates into CATSDFKGGAGYTF.